A single sample is the source of the 12 T cell receptor beta chains below, sequenced in a study of shared clonotypes between healthy human individuals. Sequencing was performed with immunoSEQ multiplex PCR; in TCRdb, only in-frame clones are kept and a portion is missing. The sample has more than 1.2 million clones; approximately 98.5% are singletons. Source material: naive CD4+ T cells sorted from blood. Stated subset: CD45RA+ positively selected. These receptors were collected from a young man in good health.

The V call is TRBV7-6, the J call TRBJ2-5, with D possibly being TRBD2 (5 bases). The CDR3 sequence is 13 residues long. V gave up 6 bases and J gave up 5 bases, with 13 bases separating them. Germline CDR1 is SGHVS and CDR2 is FNYEAQ. The CDR3 region has the DNA TGTGCCAGCAGTCCCGGGAAGGGCGAGACCCAGTACTTC. It encodes CASSPGKGETQYF.

On this clone: The same CDR3 can be traced to other DNA sequences in this sample. The chain uses TRBV28 and TRBJ1-1; weak D call: TRBD1 (5 bases). Germline V CDR1 and CDR2: MDHEN, SYDVKM. This CDR3 has 13 residues. Deletions cut 3 bases from V and 4 bases from J, with 9 bases between. The CDR3 coding sequence is TGTGCCAGCAGTTTGGCGGGACGCACTGAAGCTTTCTTT. It codes for CASSLAGRTEAFF.

The rearrangement links TRBV5-1 to TRBJ1-5; 8 bases are shared with TRBD1. With 4 bases clipped from V and 3 bases from J, the junction kept 15 bases outside the gene matches. Per germline, CDR1 SGHRS and CDR2 YFSETQ. This CDR3 spans 18 amino acids. Here the CDR3 reads CASSPGTGGVLDNQPQHF. The CDR3 DNA sequence: TGCGCCAGCAGCCCCGGGACAGGTGGGGTTTTGGACAATCAGCCCCAGCATTTT.

This sequence joins TRBV5-5 and TRBJ2-5; D possibly corresponds to TRBD1 (5 bases). This CDR3 is built from 15 residues. V lost 0 bases and J 5 bases, leaving 14 bases between the germline ends. Germline values: CDR1 SGHKS, CDR2 YYEKEE (reference sequence). Here the CDR3 DNA reads TGTGCCAGCAGCTTGGCCCGAGTCAGGGCGGAGACCCAGTACTTC. Translated: CASSLARVRAETQYF. Drawing the rest from reference TRBV5-5 and TRBJ2-5, the complete variable domain is DAGVTQSPTHLIKTRGQQVTLRCSPISGHKSVSWYQQVLGQGPQFIFQYYEKEERGRGNFPDRFSARQFPNYSSELNVNALLLGDSALYLCASSLARVRAETQYFGPGTRLLVL.

To note about this clone: Other DNA variants within this sample encode the same CDR3. The CDR3 DNA reads as TGTGCCAGCTCACCCCGGACTAGCGGTTCCTACGAGCAGTACTTC. Translation gives CASSPRTSGSYEQYF. The chain uses TRBV18 and TRBJ2-7; 10 nucleotides align to TRBD2. The germline CDR1 and CDR2 sequences are KGHSH and LQKENI. The CDR3 spans 15 residues. V lost 3 bases and J lost 1; bases outside the gene matches: 3.

This sequence joins TRBV28 and TRBJ2-1; the match to TRBD2 covers 16 bases. Germline assignment: CDR1 MDHEN and CDR2 SYDVKM. V dropped 7 bases and J dropped 3; count of bases not matched to a gene: 6. This CDR3 contains 17 residues. CDR3 in DNA: TGTGCCAGCACCAGGGGACTAGCGGGAGGGTTCTACAATGAGCAGTTCTTC. Amino acid sequence: CASTRGLAGGFYNEQFF.

The chain carries TRBV2 and TRBJ1-5, with 11 positions matching TRBD1. The J segment lost 6 bases and the V segment lost 5 bases, leaving 6 bases of the junction unmatched. This CDR3 comprises 15 residues. Germline lookup yields CDR1 SNHLY and CDR2 FYNNEI. CDR3 nucleotides: TGTGCCAGCAGTCCCTGGACAGGGGGCGGTCAGCCCCAGCATTTT. Encoded protein: CASSPWTGGGQPQHF.

V usage is TRBV30 and J usage is TRBJ2-5; 14 positions match TRBD2. The CDR3 has 17 residues. The germline V gene encodes CDR1 GTSNPN and CDR2 SVGIG (reference sequence). V trimming: 3 bases; J trimming: 4 bases; junction bases outside the gene matches: 10. CDR3 amino acids: CAWSPTSGRGSVETQYF. CDR3 bases: TGTGCCTGGAGCCCGACTAGCGGGAGGGGATCTGTAGAGACCCAGTACTTC.

The CDR3 nucleotides read TGTGCCAGTAGCAGGGAACGCGTTTCCTACGAGCAGTACTTC. It codes for CASSRERVSYEQYF. The genes are TRBV19 and TRBJ2-7; D might be TRBD1 (5 bases). CDR3 length equals 14 residues. Germline values: CDR1 LNHDA, CDR2 SQIVND (reference sequence). V shed 6 bases and J shed 1 base, with 13 bases lying between them.

V is TRBV10-3 and J is TRBJ2-1; 8 bases are shared with TRBD2. With V trimmed by 7 bases and J by 7 bases, 12 bases remained unmatched. The CDR3 is 15 residues long. Per the germline V gene, CDR1 is ENHRY and CDR2 is SYGVKD. This CDR3 reads CAIKSENGRANEQFF. The CDR3 DNA reads as TGTGCCATCAAATCGGAAAACGGGAGGGCTAATGAGCAGTTCTTC.

The DNA of the CDR3 is TGTGCCAGCAGCTTAGCGCTTCCGCCGACCTACACCTTC. Translating gives CASSLALPPTYTF. The rearrangement joins TRBV7-2 to TRBJ1-2; unclear D gene. V shed 0 bases and J shed 10 bases, with 12 bases lying between them. Per the germline V gene, CDR1 is SGHTA and CDR2 is FQGNSA. The CDR3 length is 13 residues.

The CDR3 reads CASSQPTTNEQFF. CDR3 coding DNA: TGTGCCAGCAGTCAACCCACTACCAATGAGCAGTTCTTC. The J gene is TRBJ2-1, the V gene TRBV6-5; no definite D call. The CDR3 contains 13 residues. Germline CDR1 and CDR2: MNHEY and SVGAGI. The ends were cut back, 5 bases at V and 6 bases at J, with 11 bases in the middle.